This TCR beta chain appears in the sequencing data of a study of cytotoxic CD8 clonotypes in ibrutinib-treated CLL. Study context: Included were 11 relapsed/refractory and over 14 treatment-naive patients, of whom around 17 were IGHV unmutated. Partial responses numbered some 24 and complete responses 2; after a median about 62 months, about 14 stayed remitted and about twelve progressed. Study-wide results and limits: Sampling times, which were not matched between the groups, differed between sustained-remission patients and progressing patients. Few clonotypes were public, and these shrank or held steady under treatment.

Trimming cost V 2 bases and J 9 bases, with 1 base left between them. The CDR3 extends over 10 amino acids. From germline, CDR1 is SGHVS and CDR2 FQNEAQ. Sequencing was performed with immunoSEQ multiplex PCR; in TCRdb, only in-frame clones are kept and a portion is missing. The table includes about 300,000 clones, roughly 76% detected once. As for this clone: Its antigen is currently unknown. Other DNA sequences in the same sample also yield this CDR3.

This receptor was obtained from a human donor with chronic lymphocytic leukemia. The gene calls are TRBV7-8 and TRBJ2-2; D is ambiguous. The source material was PBMCs, sampled at disease progression, from a patient treated with ibrutinib. Written as DNA, the CDR3 is TGTGCCAGCAGCTTAAGGGAGCTGTTTTTT. It specifies CASSLRELFF.